One sample yielded the 14 T cell receptor beta chains listed below, sequenced in a study of T cell repertoires in cytomegalovirus infection. Their cognate antigens are unknown. TCRdb independently ran MiXCR on the reads; one entry per CDR3 protein. In the table there are approximately 910,000 distinct CDR3 sequences, roughly 30% of which are singletons. The sample was cultured CD8+ T cells from PBMCs, taken from culture after CMV antigen stimulation. The receptor set was obtained from a human donor in good health (CMV status not recorded). Some clones in this sample may be carry-over from other donors' samples.

The rearrangement joins TRBV7-9 to TRBJ2-3; D is unresolved. The CDR3 runs 13 residues. Germline loops: CDR1 SEHNR, CDR2 FQNEAQ (reference sequence). V dropped 8 bases and J dropped 1 base, with 10 bases sitting between them. CDR3 protein: CASHVLRTDTQYF. CDR3 bases: TGTGCCAGCCACGTTCTACGCACAGATACGCAGTATTTT.

The V gene is TRBV4-2, the J gene TRBJ2-1; 12 positions agree with TRBD2. Trimming removed 3 bases from V and 6 bases from J; junction bases left unmatched: 3. Germline CDR1 is LGHNA and CDR2 is YNFKEQ. This CDR3 spans 15 amino acids. The CDR3 nucleotides are TGTGCCAGCAGCCAGAGGACTAGCGGGATCAATGAGCAGTTCTTC. Protein: CASSQRTSGINEQFF.

At least ten counts were recorded for this clonotype. V gene TRBV7-8 combines with J gene TRBJ1-5, with a tentative D call TRBD1 (6 bases). V shed 1 base and J shed 5 bases, with 15 bases lying between them. This CDR3 contains 16 residues. Germline lookup yields CDR1 SGHVS and CDR2 FQNEAQ. CDR3 sequence (DNA): TGTGCCAGCAGCTTAGGCCTCGGGGGGGCTTATCAGCCCCAGCATTTT. Protein product: CASSLGLGGAYQPQHF.

As concerns this clonotype: An end of the junction differs from the germline gene, which may be a read error. The CDR3 region is CVSSLVRGSYNEQFF. CDR3 nucleotide sequence: TGTGTCAGCAGTTTAGTCAGGGGCTCCTACAATGAGCAGTTCTTC. V and J are TRBV12-3 or TRBV12-4 and TRBJ2-1, with D possibly being TRBD1 (6 bases). The CDR3 runs to 15 residues.

The V call is TRBV19, the J call TRBJ2-7; 8 bases are a match to TRBD1. V dropped 8 bases and J dropped 6; count of bases not matched to a gene: 3. The CDR3 runs to 11 residues. The germline gives CDR1 LNHDA, CDR2 SQIVND (reference sequence). This chain's CDR3 is CASGQGPEQYF. In nucleotides, the CDR3 is TGTGCCAGTGGACAGGGTCCCGAGCAGTACTTC.

The chain couples TRBV6-5 to TRBJ2-1; D unclear. Trimming removed 0 bases from V and 4 bases from J, with 7 bases in between. The CDR3 contains 14 residues. CDR1 is MNHEY and CDR2 is SVGAGI in the germline V gene. The CDR3 loop reads CASSYSKKYNEQFF. CDR3 nucleotide sequence: TGTGCCAGCAGTTACTCCAAAAAGTACAATGAGCAGTTCTTC.

This chain joins TRBV15 and TRBJ2-5; TRBD2 aligns across 7 bases. V lost 3 bases, J lost 2 bases, and 6 bases stayed unmatched. This CDR3 is built from 15 residues. Germline CDR1 LNHNV, CDR2 YYDKDF (reference sequence). The CDR3 is CATSRGGRGQETQYF. CDR3 nucleotide sequence: TGTGCCACCAGCAGGGGAGGGCGGGGACAAGAGACCCAGTACTTC.

The CDR3 coding sequence is TGTGCCAGCAGCGTCTCAGACTCGGGGGGTCCCAAAAACATTCAGTACTTC. Encoded protein: CASSVSDSGGPKNIQYF. The rearrangement links TRBV9 to TRBJ2-4; TRBD2 matches at 7 bases. The CDR3 totals 17 residues. Germline loops: CDR1 SGDLS, CDR2 YYNGEE. After removal of 2 bases from V and 2 bases from J, the junction contained 10 bases not matched to a gene.

This clonotype occurred a few times. The chain links TRBV6-1 to TRBJ1-1; no firm D call. Deletions cut 6 bases from V and 5 bases from J, with 16 bases between. The germline V gene encodes CDR1 MNHNS and CDR2 SASEGT. CDR3 size: 14 residues. The CDR3 sequence: CASSPPRVVTEAFF. In DNA form, the CDR3 reads TGTGCCAGCAGCCCCCCTAGGGTGGTGACTGAAGCTTTCTTT.

The chain has TRBV15 and TRBJ1-6; D is uncertain. Germline loops: CDR1 LNHNV, CDR2 YYDKDF (reference sequence). The length of the CDR3 is 15 residues. V gave up 5 bases and J gave up 4 bases, with 12 bases separating them. CDR3 in amino acids: CATSASRGYNSPLHF. CDR3 DNA sequence: TGTGCCACCAGCGCGTCGCGGGGTTATAATTCACCCCTCCACTTT.

The chain joins TRBV2 to TRBJ2-2, with a weak D call TRBD2 (6 bases). The V and J ends lost 6 bases and 1 base respectively, with 12 bases between them. The CDR3 has 15 residues. Germline CDR1 SNHLY, CDR2 FYNNEI. The CDR3 region has the DNA TGTGCCAGCAGCGGTGTGGGACTGAACACCGGGGAGCTGTTTTTT. Its translation is CASSGVGLNTGELFF.

V is TRBV5-6 and J is TRBJ2-2; D is perhaps TRBD1 (6 bases). The V gene lost 4 bases and the J gene lost 0 bases, with 10 bases spanning the gap. The CDR3 has 15 amino acids. Germline V gene sequence: CDR1 SGHDT, CDR2 YYEEEE. The CDR3, as DNA: TGTGCCAGCAGCCCGGACAGTGCGAACACCGGGGAGCTGTTTTTT. Translating gives CASSPDSANTGELFF.

In its sample, this clonotype was seen many times. V is TRBV7-2 and J is TRBJ2-7, with D possibly TRBD2 on 6 matching bases. Germline V gene lookup returns CDR1 SGHTA and CDR2 FQGNSA. V lost 5 bases to trimming and J lost 2 bases, with 13 bases between them. The CDR3 covers 14 residues. The CDR3 spells CASSHTGLTYEQYV. For the CDR3, the DNA is TGTGCCAGCAGCCATACCGGACTAACCTACGAGCAGTACGTC.

At least ten counts were recorded for this clonotype. The gene calls are TRBV7-2 and TRBJ1-1; D is ambiguous. The germline CDR1 and CDR2 sequences are SGHTA and FQGNSA. The CDR3 runs 15 residues. Trimming left V 2 bases short and J 0 bases short, with 10 bases between. The CDR3 loop is CASSLRGWMNTEAFF. The CDR3 DNA follows: TGTGCCAGCAGCTTACGGGGATGGATGAACACTGAAGCTTTCTTT.